A single sample gave rise to the 12 T cell receptor beta chains below, sequenced in a study of neurological immune-mediated disorders. TCRdb fed the 5' RACE reads into MiXCR, producing one record per CDR3 protein. The sample has under 85,000 distinct CDR3 sequences, 5.2% seen once; the top ten hold roughly 6%. The sample comprised PBMCs. These receptors were taken from a human donor with multiple sclerosis. The donor label of this sample is uncertain.

This clonotype was detected many times. The chain carries TRBV29-1 and TRBJ1-3, with D hard to call. In germline, CDR1 is SQVTM, CDR2 ANQGSEA. The CDR3 has 11 residues. V lost 5 bases and J lost 4, with 6 bases in between. The CDR3 DNA follows: TGCAGCGTTTCCCGAGGAAACACCATATATTTT. Its translation: CSVSRGNTIYF.

This clonotype occurred many times. The chain links TRBV5-1 to TRBJ1-5; 12 bases are shared with TRBD1. Germline V gives CDR1 SGHRS, CDR2 YFSETQ. V lost 4 bases and J lost 2; bases outside the gene matches: 4. The CDR3 spans 16 residues. The CDR3 loop is CASSPGTGGGNQPQHF. The CDR3, as DNA: TGCGCCAGCAGCCCAGGGACAGGGGGCGGCAATCAGCCCCAGCATTTT.

This clonotype was found many times. The V gene is TRBV6-6, the J gene TRBJ1-5, with TRBD1 matching 9 bases. The CDR3 loop spans 13 amino acids. The trim removed 6 bases at V and 4 bases at J, leaving 1 base unmatched. Germline V gives CDR1 MNHNY, CDR2 SVGAGI (reference sequence). The CDR3 DNA reads as TGTGCCAGCAGGACAGGGGGAAATCAGCCCCAGCATTTT. Translation: CASRTGGNQPQHF.

This clonotype occurred many times. J is TRBJ2-6 and V is TRBV7-9; D may match TRBD1 or TRBD2 (6 bases each). Germline assignment: CDR1 SEHNR and CDR2 FQNEAQ (reference sequence). Trimming stripped 2 bases from V and 0 bases from J, with 23 bases between. The CDR3 loop spans 21 amino acids. The CDR3 DNA reads TGTGCCAGCAGCTTAAGTGCGGCAGGAGGGGGACACCGCTCTGGGGCCAACGTCCTGACTTTC. Its translation is CASSLSAAGGGHRSGANVLTF.

This clonotype has just a few counts. V usage is TRBV6-1 and J usage is TRBJ2-4; D gene unclear. V lost 4 bases and J lost 5, with 15 bases in between. In germline, CDR1 is MNHNS, CDR2 SASEGT. CDR3 length equals 15 residues. DNA of the CDR3: TGTGCCAGCAGTGCCCCCGCGAGGTCCGAAAACATTCAGTACTTC. Residues: CASSAPARSENIQYF.

This clonotype was recorded at least ten times. The V and J genes are TRBV7-9 and TRBJ1-1; the match to TRBD1 covers 7 bases. Germline V gene sequence: CDR1 SEHNR, CDR2 FQNEAQ (reference sequence). The length of the CDR3 is 15 residues. J gave up 1 base and V 3 bases, and 5 bases lay outside the gene matches. The CDR3 spells CASSLTGSTNTEAFF. DNA of the CDR3: TGTGCCAGCAGCTTGACAGGGTCGACGAACACTGAAGCTTTCTTT.

This clonotype was counted at least ten times. The chain recombines TRBV20-1 with TRBJ2-7; D is ambiguous. Germline V gene sequence: CDR1 DFQATT, CDR2 SNEGSKA (reference sequence). This CDR3 region has 11 residues. The germline V and J ends were trimmed by 0 bases and 7 bases, with 7 bases remaining between them. The CDR3 DNA reads TGCAGTGCTAGAGATCTGGGGGAGCAGTACTTC. It encodes CSARDLGEQYF.

This clonotype was seen ten or more times. The chain carries TRBV10-3 and TRBJ1-6; D unclear. The germline V gene has CDR1 ENHRY and CDR2 SYGVKD. V shed 6 bases and J shed 3 bases, with 12 bases lying between them. CDR3 length: 15 residues. CDR3 in DNA: TGTGCCATCAGGCGGGGTCTCCTCTATAATTCACCCCTCCACTTT. Translated: CAIRRGLLYNSPLHF.

This clonotype was seen many times. V gene TRBV29-1 combines with J gene TRBJ2-1; D is unclear. V was clipped by 1 base and J by 2 bases, with 18 bases between them. CDR1 is SQVTM and CDR2 is ANQGSEA in the germline V gene. This CDR3 contains 17 residues. The CDR3 loop reads CSVEVVSPFGAYNEQFF. The CDR3 nucleotides read TGCAGCGTTGAAGTTGTGAGCCCATTTGGGGCCTACAATGAGCAGTTCTTC.

This clonotype has ten or more counts. The chain employs TRBV9 and TRBJ2-5; tentatively, D is TRBD2 (5 bases). V was trimmed by 4 bases and J by 2 bases, leaving 12 bases between them. The CDR3 totals 14 residues. Germline V CDR1 and CDR2: SGDLS, YYNGEE. The chain's CDR3 is CASSSRREQETQYF. The CDR3 region has the DNA TGTGCCAGCAGCTCCAGACGGGAACAAGAGACCCAGTACTTC.

This clonotype was detected ten times or more. J is TRBJ2-7 and V is TRBV20-1, with 8 bases aligning to TRBD2. The CDR3 runs 18 residues. The germline V gene encodes CDR1 DFQATT and CDR2 SNEGSKA (reference sequence). The V and J ends lost 6 bases and 1 base, in that order; junction bases with no gene match: 20. The CDR3 sequence is CSAAWVSVSGAPSYEQYF. The CDR3 bases are TGCAGTGCCGCGTGGGTATCCGTTAGCGGGGCCCCTTCCTACGAGCAGTACTTC.

This clonotype was observed at least ten times. The chain employs TRBV4-1 and TRBJ2-2; perhaps TRBD2 as D (7 bases). The CDR3 is 17 residues long. Germline CDR1 is MGHRA and CDR2 is YSYEKL. Between the trimmed V and J ends, which lost 0 bases and 1 base, there was a span of 12 bases. CDR3 sequence (DNA): TGCGCCAGCAGCCAAGATCGCGGGGGCTGGAACACCGGGGAGCTGTTTTTT. Its protein is CASSQDRGGWNTGELFF.